What follows are 31 T cell receptor beta chains derived from one specimen sequenced in a study of identical twins. TCRdb reanalysed the 5' RACE reads using MiXCR and keeps one entry per CDR3 protein. The repertoire consists of hundreds of thousands of distinct CDR3 sequences, with over 8.5% occurring once and the leading ten covering 0.98%. The sample also formed part of further work on yellow fever vaccine responses in identical twins.

The sequenced material came from PBMCs. All receptors derive from a woman younger than 35 in good health.

The J gene is TRBJ2-7, the V gene TRBV7-2; 10 bases match TRBD2. With V trimmed by 6 bases and J by 3 bases, 5 bases remained unmatched. From germline, CDR1 is SGHTA and CDR2 FQGNSA. The CDR3 has 14 residues. The CDR3 sequence is CASSIAGGHYEQYF. The CDR3, as DNA: TGTGCCAGCAGTATAGCGGGAGGCCACTACGAGCAGTACTTC.

The chain recombines TRBV25-1 with TRBJ2-5; no firm D call. V was clipped by 7 bases and J by 5 bases, with 14 bases between them. CDR3 length equals 13 residues. Germline lookup yields CDR1 MGHDK and CDR2 SYGVNS. The CDR3 is CASNKYPGETQYF. CDR3 coding DNA: TGTGCCAGCAACAAGTACCCTGGGGAGACCCAGTACTTC.

The chain combines TRBV28 with TRBJ2-2; no definite D call. CDR3 length: 16 residues. The V and J ends lost 7 bases and 3 bases respectively, with 18 bases between them. CDR1 is MDHEN and CDR2 is SYDVKM in the germline V gene. CDR3 residues: CASIRSGVWDTGELFF. CDR3 bases: TGTGCCAGCATCCGATCTGGGGTGTGGGACACCGGGGAGCTGTTTTTT.

In this sample, this clonotype turned up a few times. This chain uses TRBV20-1 with TRBJ2-1, with D possibly being TRBD2 (6 bases). V lost 3 bases and J lost 6, with 27 bases in between. This CDR3 region has 18 residues. Germline loops: CDR1 DFQATT, CDR2 SNEGSKA (reference sequence). The CDR3 is CSASPPGAFGREGNEQFF. CDR3 nucleotides: TGCAGTGCTAGTCCACCGGGAGCCTTCGGTCGGGAAGGCAATGAGCAGTTCTTC.

As to this clonotype: Compared with germline, one end of the junction differs, possibly owing to a read error. The V and J genes are TRBV7-7 and TRBJ2-5, with a weak D call TRBD2 (5 bases). The CDR3 contains 14 residues. CDR1 and CDR2 from the germline V gene are SSHAT and FNYEAQ (reference sequence). The CDR3 region has the DNA TGTGCTAGCAGCTTAATGGAGCGAGGGGAGACCCAGTACTTC. This codes for CASSLMERGETQYF.

This clonotype was detected many times. The chain has TRBV5-6 and TRBJ2-2; TRBD2 matches 10 bases. Germline V gene lookup returns CDR1 SGHDT and CDR2 YYEEEE. V lost 2 bases and J lost 1; bases outside the gene matches: 2. The CDR3 is 16 residues long. CDR3 region: CASSFRTSGNTGELFF. The CDR3 DNA reads TGTGCCAGCAGCTTTCGGACTAGCGGGAACACCGGGGAGCTGTTTTTT.

Here the CDR3 reads CALSSGTSGRFPYNEQFF. The DNA for the CDR3 is TGTGCCCTCAGTTCAGGGACTAGCGGGAGGTTCCCCTACAATGAGCAGTTCTTC. The gene calls are TRBV12-3 or TRBV12-4 and TRBJ2-1; 15 nucleotides match TRBD2. The CDR3 runs to 18 residues. The V and J ends lost 11 bases and 2 bases, in that order; junction bases with no gene match: 13.

This clonotype turned up a few times. This chain connects TRBV7-7 to TRBJ2-2, with D possibly TRBD1 on 5 matching bases. The length of the CDR3 is 13 residues. The germline CDR1 and CDR2 sequences are SSHAT and FNYEAQ (reference sequence). CDR3 protein: CATRQGGIGELFF. The CDR3 DNA reads TGTGCTACAAGGCAGGGTGGTATCGGGGAGCTGTTTTTT. Combining the CDR3 with reference TRBV7-7 and TRBJ2-2 gives the whole variable domain GAGVSQSPRYKVTKRGQDVTLRCDPISSHATLYWYQQALGQGPEFLTYFNYEAQPDKSGLPSDRFSAERPEGSISTLTIQRTEQRDSAMYRCATRQGGIGELFFGEGSRLTVL.

This clonotype appeared a single time. One junction end disagrees with the germline gene, perhaps due to a read error. The chain joins TRBV7-9 to TRBJ1-2; D is ambiguous. The germline CDR1 and CDR2 sequences are SEHNR and FQNEAQ (reference sequence). The CDR3 totals 12 residues. The DNA of the CDR3 is TGTGCCAGCAGCTTAACGAAGTCGGGATTTTTCTTC. Protein product: CASSLTKSGFFF.

The CDR3 loop reads CASTPTRAPDTQYF. The CDR3 DNA reads as TGTGCCAGCACTCCGACAAGGGCGCCAGATACGCAGTATTTT. The chain has TRBV6-1 and TRBJ2-3; D is unresolved. Per the germline V gene, CDR1 is MNHNS and CDR2 is SASEGT. With 7 bases removed from V and 4 bases from J, the gap between germline ends came to 15 bases. The CDR3 runs 14 residues.

This clonotype was found a few times. The chain carries TRBV2 and TRBJ2-5; D possibly corresponds to TRBD2 (6 bases). The CDR3 is made up of 16 amino acids. Trimming took off 8 bases at V and 2 bases at J, with 21 bases between the two ends. In germline, CDR1 is SNHLY, CDR2 FYNNEI. The CDR3 sequence is CASAFRVPEGQETQYF. CDR3 DNA: TGTGCCAGCGCTTTCAGGGTGCCGGAGGGACAAGAGACCCAGTACTTC.

This clonotype occurred a few times. The chain employs TRBV7-9 and TRBJ2-5; 15 bases line up with TRBD2. J gave up 2 bases and V 5 bases, and 6 bases lay outside the gene matches. The germline V gene has CDR1 SEHNR and CDR2 FQNEAQ (reference sequence). This CDR3 has 17 residues. The CDR3 DNA is TGTGCCAGCAGCCTTGGGACTAGCGGGGGGCTTCAAGAGACCCAGTACTTC. Amino acid sequence: CASSLGTSGGLQETQYF.

The chain is built from TRBV10-3 and TRBJ1-1; D call uncertain. V lost 4 bases and J 3 bases, leaving 12 bases between the germline ends. CDR1 ENHRY and CDR2 SYGVKD come from the germline V gene. This CDR3 is built from 14 residues. The CDR3 DNA sequence: TGTGCCATCAGTGTAAGTGTTCAGGACACTGAAGCTTTCTTT. It codes for CAISVSVQDTEAFF.

This chain uses TRBV20-1 with TRBJ2-5; 14 nucleotides match TRBD2. V dropped 4 bases and J dropped 6; count of bases not matched to a gene: 16. The germline V gene encodes CDR1 DFQATT and CDR2 SNEGSKA (reference sequence). The length of the CDR3 is 18 residues. The chain's CDR3 is CSATSRGTSGRGQKTQYF. The CDR3 region has the DNA TGCAGTGCTACCTCAAGGGGGACTAGCGGGAGAGGTCAAAAGACCCAGTACTTC.

The chain carries TRBV5-5 and TRBJ2-5; 9 positions agree with TRBD1. CDR1 SGHKS and CDR2 YYEKEE come from the germline V gene (reference sequence). J gave up 4 bases and V 0 bases, and 4 bases lay outside the gene matches. This CDR3 is built from 15 residues. The CDR3 DNA sequence: TGTGCCAGCAGCTTGGGGGACAGGGCGACAGAGACCCAGTACTTC. It encodes CASSLGDRATETQYF.

This clonotype was recorded many times. CDR3 DNA sequence: TGCAGTGCGGACAGGGGTAGGGGCGAGACCCAGTACTTC. This encodes CSADRGRGETQYF. The V call is TRBV29-1, the J call TRBJ2-5; 9 bases align to TRBD1. There are 13 residues in the CDR3. CDR1 is SQVTM, CDR2 ANQGSEA, per germline.

V gene TRBV7-9 combines with J gene TRBJ2-1, with D hard to call. In germline, CDR1 is SEHNR, CDR2 FQNEAQ (reference sequence). Trimming took 4 bases from V and 10 from J, leaving 11 bases between them. The CDR3 loop spans 12 amino acids. The CDR3 here is CASSSSGWEQFF. The CDR3 nucleotides are TGTGCCAGCAGCTCATCAGGTTGGGAGCAGTTCTTC.

This clonotype was detected only a few times. The CDR3, as DNA: TGCAGCCCTTCCGGGAGGGCCGAGGGGGCCAACGTCCTGACTTTC. This codes for CSPSGRAEGANVLTF. V is TRBV20-1 and J is TRBJ2-6, with 8 bases lining up with TRBD2. The CDR3 contains 15 residues. Germline CDR1 is DFQATT and CDR2 is SNEGSKA (reference sequence).

The J gene is TRBJ1-6, the V gene TRBV28, with 9 nucleotides matching TRBD1. CDR1 MDHEN and CDR2 SYDVKM come from the germline V gene. This CDR3 comprises 15 residues. The V and J ends lost 6 bases and 9 bases, in that order; junction bases with no gene match: 9. The CDR3 sequence: CASSQQGAVSSPLHF. The CDR3 DNA follows: TGTGCCAGCAGCCAACAGGGGGCTGTCAGTTCACCCCTCCACTTT. The full variable domain, rest sourced from reference TRBV28 and TRBJ1-6, is DVKVTQSSRYLVKRTGEKVFLECVQDMDHENMFWYRQDPGLGLRLIYFSYDVKMKEKGDIPEGYSVSREKKERFSLILESASTNQTSMYLCASSQQGAVSSPLHFGNGTRLTVT.

This clonotype was observed a few times. The chain recombines TRBV12-3 or TRBV12-4 with TRBJ2-2; 10 bases align to TRBD1. This CDR3 contains 15 residues. Germline trimming cut 5 bases from V and 5 bases from J; bases unmatched to any gene: 5. CDR3 protein: CASSPGQGRTGELFF. The CDR3 nucleotides are TGTGCCAGCAGTCCGGGACAGGGGAGGACCGGGGAGCTGTTTTTT.

This clonotype was observed a few times. The rearrangement joins TRBV15 to TRBJ2-1, with a tentative D call TRBD1 (6 bases). CDR1 and CDR2 from the germline V gene are LNHNV and YYDKDF (reference sequence). This CDR3 has 15 amino acids. V was clipped by 5 bases and J by 4 bases, with 15 bases between them. CDR3 sequence: CATSSHRGIYNEQFF. CDR3 coding DNA: TGTGCCACCAGCTCCCATAGGGGGATATACAATGAGCAGTTCTTC. Variable domain in full (rest from reference TRBV15 and TRBJ2-1): DAMVIQNPRYQVTQFGKPVTLSCSQTLNHNVMYWYQQKSSQAPKLLFHYYDKDFNNEADTPDNFQSRRPNTSFCFLDIRSPGLGDTAMYLCATSSHRGIYNEQFFGPGTRLTVL.

In this sample, this clonotype turned up a few times. The chain combines TRBV27 with TRBJ2-7, with D tentatively TRBD2 (6 bases). CDR1 and CDR2 from the germline V gene are MNHEY and SMNVEV (reference sequence). The V end was cut by 4 bases, the J end by 7 bases, with 17 bases between. The CDR3 consists of 14 residues. The CDR3: CASSSAPRGREQYF. In nucleotides, the CDR3 is TGTGCCAGCAGTTCCGCCCCCCGGGGGAGGGAGCAGTACTTC.

V gene TRBV7-6 combines with J gene TRBJ2-3, with TRBD2 identical over 10 bases. Per the germline V gene, CDR1 is SGHVS and CDR2 is FNYEAQ. Trimming took 5 bases from V and 2 from J; bases not matched to a gene: 4. This CDR3 region has 15 residues. The CDR3 loop reads CASSKSGGATDTQYF. Here the CDR3 DNA reads TGTGCCAGCAGCAAAAGCGGGGGGGCCACAGATACGCAGTATTTT.

This clonotype was seen more than once but under ten times. The gene calls are TRBV19 and TRBJ2-1; TRBD2 aligns across 14 bases. The V gene end was trimmed by 6 bases and the J gene end by 3 bases; junction bases not matched to a gene: 7. The germline gives CDR1 LNHDA, CDR2 SQIVND (reference sequence). CDR3 length: 17 amino acids. The CDR3 spells CASSRLAGGRDYNEQFF. CDR3 DNA sequence: TGTGCCAGTAGCCGACTAGCGGGGGGGAGGGACTACAATGAGCAGTTCTTC.

Ten or more counts support this clonotype. The J gene is TRBJ2-2, the V gene TRBV29-1; either TRBD1 or TRBD2 may supply D (6 bases each). Between the trimmed V and J ends, which lost 6 bases and 6 bases, there was a span of 20 bases. Germline assignment: CDR1 SQVTM and CDR2 ANQGSEA. The CDR3 is 15 amino acids. CDR3 region: CSVTTGRSGPGELFF. The CDR3 nucleotides read TGCAGCGTGACCACAGGGAGGTCCGGTCCCGGGGAGCTGTTTTTT.

This clonotype was seen a few times. The CDR3 DNA reads TGCAGCGTTGAGGTGACAGGGGTCGGGAAGACCCAGTACTTC. Translating it yields CSVEVTGVGKTQYF. The chain combines TRBV29-1 with TRBJ2-5; 8 bases align to TRBD1. CDR1 is SQVTM and CDR2 is ANQGSEA in the germline V gene. The CDR3 spans 14 residues. V shed 3 bases and J 6 bases; nucleotides not matched to a gene: 9. The variable domain in full, completed from reference TRBV29-1 and TRBJ2-5, reads SAVISQKPSRDICQRGTSLTIQCQVDSQVTMMFWYRQQPGQSLTLIATANQGSEATYESGFVIDKFPISRPNLTFSTLTVSNMSPEDSSIYLCSVEVTGVGKTQYFGPGTRLLVL.

This chain uses TRBV2 with TRBJ2-1; D ambiguous. V lost 11 bases to trimming and J lost 0 bases, with 11 bases between them. This CDR3 contains 13 residues. Looked up from germline, CDR1 is SNHLY and CDR2 is FYNNEI. The CDR3 DNA sequence: TGTGCCCTAGGCGCGGCCTCCTACAATGAGCAGTTCTTC. Translating gives CALGAASYNEQFF.

The chain is built from TRBV9 and TRBJ2-4, with a tentative D call TRBD1 (6 bases). Deletions cut 2 bases from V and 1 base from J, with 13 bases between. The CDR3 is made up of 16 amino acids. The germline CDR1 and CDR2 sequences are SGDLS and YYNGEE. The DNA for the CDR3 is TGTGCCAGCAGCGTTATGGCAGGACAGGCCAAAAACATTCAGTACTTC. It is translated as CASSVMAGQAKNIQYF.

This clonotype has just a few counts. This rearrangement joins TRBV5-1 to TRBJ1-4; D is uncertain. Germline values: CDR1 SGHRS, CDR2 YFSETQ. Trimming took 1 base from V and 4 from J, leaving 8 bases between them. The CDR3 sequence is 14 residues long. CDR3 sequence reads: CASSLPENNEKLFF. The CDR3, as DNA: TGCGCCAGCAGCTTGCCAGAAAATAATGAAAAACTGTTTTTT.

In this sample, this clonotype turned up a few times. CDR3 DNA sequence: TGTGCCACCGAACAGGGACTCAATCAGCCCCAGCATTTT. Its protein is CATEQGLNQPQHF. The chain employs TRBV6-1 and TRBJ1-5, with a weak D call TRBD1 (6 bases). The germline V gene has CDR1 MNHNS and CDR2 SASEGT. The CDR3 is 13 residues long. V lost 10 bases and J lost 3, with 13 bases in between.

This sequence joins TRBV25-1 and TRBJ2-2; tentative D call: TRBD1 (5 bases). The V end lost 4 bases, the J end lost 1 base, and 10 bases lay between the germline ends. Germline V gives CDR1 MGHDK, CDR2 SYGVNS. CDR3 length equals 15 residues. DNA for the CDR3: TGTGCCAGCAGTGCTAACAGGATGAACACCGGGGAGCTGTTTTTT. Its translation: CASSANRMNTGELFF.